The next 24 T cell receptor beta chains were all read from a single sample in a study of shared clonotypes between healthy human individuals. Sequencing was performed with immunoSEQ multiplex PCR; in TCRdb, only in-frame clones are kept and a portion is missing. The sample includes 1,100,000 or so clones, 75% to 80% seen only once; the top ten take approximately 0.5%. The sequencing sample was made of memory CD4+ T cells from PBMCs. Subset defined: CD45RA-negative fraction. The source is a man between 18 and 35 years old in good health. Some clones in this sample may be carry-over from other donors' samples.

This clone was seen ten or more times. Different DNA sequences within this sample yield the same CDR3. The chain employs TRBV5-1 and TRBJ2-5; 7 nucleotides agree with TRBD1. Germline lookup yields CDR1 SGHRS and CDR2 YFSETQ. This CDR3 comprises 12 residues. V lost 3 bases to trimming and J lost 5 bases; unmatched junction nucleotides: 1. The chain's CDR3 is CASSSQGETQYF. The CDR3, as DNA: TGCGCCAGCAGCTCACAGGGGGAGACCCAGTACTTC.

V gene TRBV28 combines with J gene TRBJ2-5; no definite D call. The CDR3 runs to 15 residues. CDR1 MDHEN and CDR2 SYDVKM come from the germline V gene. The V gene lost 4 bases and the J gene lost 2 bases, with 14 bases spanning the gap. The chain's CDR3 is CASSSRPPAQETQYF. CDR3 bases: TGTGCCAGCAGTTCACGCCCCCCGGCACAAGAGACCCAGTACTTC.

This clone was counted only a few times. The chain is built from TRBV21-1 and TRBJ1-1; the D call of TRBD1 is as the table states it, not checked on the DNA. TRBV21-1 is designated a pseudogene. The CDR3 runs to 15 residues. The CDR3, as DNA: TGTGCCAGCAGCAAATGGGTGGGGGCTCACACTGAAGCTTTCTTT. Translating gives CASSKWVGAHTEAFF.

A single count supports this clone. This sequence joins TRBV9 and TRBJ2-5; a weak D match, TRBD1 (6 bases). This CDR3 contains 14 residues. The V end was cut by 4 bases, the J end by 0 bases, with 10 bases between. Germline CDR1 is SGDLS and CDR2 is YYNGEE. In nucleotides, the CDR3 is TGTGCCAGCAGCACAGGACAGAACCAAGAGACCCAGTACTTC. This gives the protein CASSTGQNQETQYF.

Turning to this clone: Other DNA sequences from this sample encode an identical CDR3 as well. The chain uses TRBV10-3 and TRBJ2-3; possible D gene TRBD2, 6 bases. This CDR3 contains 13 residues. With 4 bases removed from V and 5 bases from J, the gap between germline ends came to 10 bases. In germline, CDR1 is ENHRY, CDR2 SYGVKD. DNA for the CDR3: TGTGCCATCAGTGGACCGCGGGGAGATACGCAGTATTTT. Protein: CAISGPRGDTQYF.

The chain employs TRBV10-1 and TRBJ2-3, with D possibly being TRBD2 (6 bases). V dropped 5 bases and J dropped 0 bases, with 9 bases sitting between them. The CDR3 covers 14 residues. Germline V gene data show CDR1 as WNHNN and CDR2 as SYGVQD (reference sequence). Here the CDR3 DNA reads TGCGCCAGCAGTCCCGGGACTAGCACAGATACGCAGTATTTT. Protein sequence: CASSPGTSTDTQYF.

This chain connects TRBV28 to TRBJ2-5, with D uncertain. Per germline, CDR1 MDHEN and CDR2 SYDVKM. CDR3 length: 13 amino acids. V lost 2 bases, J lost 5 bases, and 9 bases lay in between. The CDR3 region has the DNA TGTGCCAGCAGTTTAGGGGTTCCGGAGACCCAGTACTTC. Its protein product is CASSLGVPETQYF.

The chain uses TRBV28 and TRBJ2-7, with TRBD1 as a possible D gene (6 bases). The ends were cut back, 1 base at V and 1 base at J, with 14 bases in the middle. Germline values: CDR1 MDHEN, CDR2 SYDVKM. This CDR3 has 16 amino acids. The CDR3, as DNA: TGTGCCAGCAGTTTATCAAAAGGGGGACCTTCCTACGAGCAGTACTTC. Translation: CASSLSKGGPSYEQYF.

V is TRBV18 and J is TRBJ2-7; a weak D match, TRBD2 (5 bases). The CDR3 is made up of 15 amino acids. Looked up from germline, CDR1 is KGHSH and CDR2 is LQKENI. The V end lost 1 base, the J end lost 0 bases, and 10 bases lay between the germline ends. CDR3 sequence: CASSPRLANSYEQYF. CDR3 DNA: TGTGCCAGCTCACCACGGCTAGCAAACTCCTACGAGCAGTACTTC.

The CDR3 sequence: CASSPQVETQYF. The CDR3 region has the DNA TGTGCCAGCTCACCACAAGTTGAGACCCAGTACTTC. V and J are TRBV18 and TRBJ2-5; D uncertain. There are 12 residues in the CDR3. CDR1 is KGHSH, CDR2 LQKENI, per germline. Trimming removed 1 base at V and 5 bases at J, with 5 bases between.

CDR3 in DNA: TGTGCCAGCAGCCAAGGTACCCGGACCTACGAGCAGTACTTC. Amino acids: CASSQGTRTYEQYF. The rearrangement uses TRBV5-4 and TRBJ2-7; D not certain. The CDR3 loop spans 14 amino acids. V lost 4 bases and J 2 bases, leaving 13 bases between the germline ends. The germline V gene encodes CDR1 SGHNT and CDR2 YYREEE (reference sequence). Variable domain in full (rest from reference TRBV5-4 and TRBJ2-7): ETGVTQSPTHLIKTRGQQVTLRCSSQSGHNTVSWYQQALGQGPQFIFQYYREEENGRGNFPPRFSGLQFPNYSSELNVNALELDDSALYLCASSQGTRTYEQYFGPGTRLTVT.

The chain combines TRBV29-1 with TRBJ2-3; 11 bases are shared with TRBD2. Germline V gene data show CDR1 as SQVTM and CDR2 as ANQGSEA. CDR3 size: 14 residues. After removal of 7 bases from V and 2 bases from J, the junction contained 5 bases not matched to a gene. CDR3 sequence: CSGGLAAYTDTQYF. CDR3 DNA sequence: TGCAGCGGGGGACTAGCGGCTTACACAGATACGCAGTATTTT.

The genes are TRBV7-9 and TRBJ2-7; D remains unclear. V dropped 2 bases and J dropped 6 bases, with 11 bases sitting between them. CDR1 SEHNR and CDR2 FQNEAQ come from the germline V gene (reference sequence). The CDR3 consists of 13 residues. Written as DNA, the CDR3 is TGTGCCAGCAGCTTATCGAGTACTGGCGAGCAGTACTTC. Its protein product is CASSLSSTGEQYF.

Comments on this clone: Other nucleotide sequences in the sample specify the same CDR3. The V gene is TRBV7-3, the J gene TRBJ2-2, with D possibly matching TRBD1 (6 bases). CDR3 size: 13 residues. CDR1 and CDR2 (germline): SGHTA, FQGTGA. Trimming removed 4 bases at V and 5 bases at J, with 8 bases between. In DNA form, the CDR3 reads TGTGCCAGCAGCTCCACAGGGACCGGGGAGCTGTTTTTT. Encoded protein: CASSSTGTGELFF.

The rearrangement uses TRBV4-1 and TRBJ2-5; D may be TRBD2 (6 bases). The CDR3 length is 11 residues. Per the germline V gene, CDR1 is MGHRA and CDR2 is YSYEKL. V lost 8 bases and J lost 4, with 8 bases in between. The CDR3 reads CASRGLETQYF. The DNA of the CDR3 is TGCGCCAGCCGGGGGTTAGAGACCCAGTACTTC.

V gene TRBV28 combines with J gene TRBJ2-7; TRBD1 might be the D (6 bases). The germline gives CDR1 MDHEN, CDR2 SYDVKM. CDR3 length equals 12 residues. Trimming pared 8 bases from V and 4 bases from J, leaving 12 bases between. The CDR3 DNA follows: TGTGCCAGCCAGGGGAGACAGTACGAGCAGTACTTC. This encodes CASQGRQYEQYF.

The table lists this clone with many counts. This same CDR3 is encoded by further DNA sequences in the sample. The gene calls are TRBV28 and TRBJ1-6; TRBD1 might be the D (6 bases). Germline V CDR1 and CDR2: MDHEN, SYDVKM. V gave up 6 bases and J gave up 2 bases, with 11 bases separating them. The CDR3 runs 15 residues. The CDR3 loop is CASRPTGTYNSPLHF. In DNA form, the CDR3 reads TGTGCCAGCAGGCCAACAGGGACCTATAATTCACCCCTCCACTTT.

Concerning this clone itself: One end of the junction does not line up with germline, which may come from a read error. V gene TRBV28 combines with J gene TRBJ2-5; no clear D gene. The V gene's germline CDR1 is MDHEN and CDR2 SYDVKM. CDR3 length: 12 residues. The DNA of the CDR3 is TGTGCCAGCATCGCGACCCAAGGGACCCAGTACTTC. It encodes CASIATQGTQYF. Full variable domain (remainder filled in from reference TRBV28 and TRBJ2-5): DVKVTQSSRYLVKRTGEKVFLECVQDMDHENMFWYRQDPGLGLRLIYFSYDVKMKEKGDIPEGYSVSREKKERFSLILESASTNQTSMYLCASIATQGTQYFGPGTRLLVL.

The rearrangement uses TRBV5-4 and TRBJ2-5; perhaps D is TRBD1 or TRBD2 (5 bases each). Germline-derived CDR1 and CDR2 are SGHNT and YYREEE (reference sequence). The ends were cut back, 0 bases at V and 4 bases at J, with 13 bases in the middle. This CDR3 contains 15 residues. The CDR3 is CASSLAGRGRETQYF. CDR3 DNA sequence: TGTGCCAGCAGCTTGGCGGGACGAGGGCGAGAGACCCAGTACTTC.

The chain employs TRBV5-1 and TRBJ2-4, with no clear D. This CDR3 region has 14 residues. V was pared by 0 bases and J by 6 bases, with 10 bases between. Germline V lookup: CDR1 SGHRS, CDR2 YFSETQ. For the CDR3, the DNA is TGCGCCAGCAGCTTGGGTGAAATTGGAAACATTCAGTACTTC. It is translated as CASSLGEIGNIQYF.

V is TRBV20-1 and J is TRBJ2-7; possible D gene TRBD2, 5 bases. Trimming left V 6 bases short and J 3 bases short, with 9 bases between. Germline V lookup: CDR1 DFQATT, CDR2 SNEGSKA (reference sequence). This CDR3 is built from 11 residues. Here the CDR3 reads CSARVNYEQYF. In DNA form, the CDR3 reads TGCAGTGCGCGGGTCAACTACGAGCAGTACTTC.

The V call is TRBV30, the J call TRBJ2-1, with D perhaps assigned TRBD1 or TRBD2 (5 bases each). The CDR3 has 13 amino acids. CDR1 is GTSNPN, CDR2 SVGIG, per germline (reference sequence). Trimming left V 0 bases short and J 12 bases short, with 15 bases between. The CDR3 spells CAWSVTNGTPQFF. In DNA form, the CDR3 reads TGTGCCTGGAGTGTAACGAACGGGACCCCGCAGTTCTTC.

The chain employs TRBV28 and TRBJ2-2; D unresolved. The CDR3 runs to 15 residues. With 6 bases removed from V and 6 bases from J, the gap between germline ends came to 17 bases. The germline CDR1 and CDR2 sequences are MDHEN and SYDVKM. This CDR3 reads CASSSNRAVPGELFF. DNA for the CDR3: TGTGCCAGCAGCTCCAATAGGGCAGTTCCCGGGGAGCTGTTTTTT. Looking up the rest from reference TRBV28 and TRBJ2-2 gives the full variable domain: DVKVTQSSRYLVKRTGEKVFLECVQDMDHENMFWYRQDPGLGLRLIYFSYDVKMKEKGDIPEGYSVSREKKERFSLILESASTNQTSMYLCASSSNRAVPGELFFGEGSRLTVL.

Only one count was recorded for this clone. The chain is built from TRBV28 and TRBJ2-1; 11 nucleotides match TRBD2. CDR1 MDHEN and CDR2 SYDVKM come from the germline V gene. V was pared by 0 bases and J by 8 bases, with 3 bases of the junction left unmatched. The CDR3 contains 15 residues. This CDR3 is CASSLWASGRYEQFF. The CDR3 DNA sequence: TGTGCCAGCAGTTTATGGGCTAGCGGGAGGTATGAGCAGTTCTTC.